This TCR beta chain comes out of a study of CD8 T cells in ankylosing spondylitis. Study-wide results and caveats: Within ankylosing spondylitis blood, a TCR beta motif made up of seven or eight highly homologous variants appeared to be characteristic. Disease-linked clones displayed a CD8+ phenotype and appeared relatively rarely in peripheral blood. It was reported that disease-linked clones were significantly enriched in matched ankylosing spondylitis synovial fluid.

Preparation of TCR beta libraries was done by quantitative 5'-RACE with molecular barcodes. Using its own MiXCR run on the 5' RACE reads, TCRdb lists one record per CDR3 protein. Of around 150,000 distinct CDR3 sequences listed, roughly 30% are singletons. The CDR3 length is 11 residues. Trimming removed 8 bases at V and 1 base at J, with 3 bases between. This clonotype was observed a handful of times. Antigen: not known. This clonotype was sampled from a male donor with ankylosing spondylitis. The V call is TRBV12-3 or TRBV12-4, the J call TRBJ1-3, with no clear D. Sequences were obtained from synovial fluid, either unsorted or a sorted T cell fraction (not recorded which). DNA for the CDR3: TGTGCCAGCTGTTCTGGAAACACCATATATTTT. It translates to CASCSGNTIYF.